The 21 T cell receptor beta chains below were found in one sample sequenced in a study of beta chain features in type 1 diabetes. The whole isolated RNA underwent reverse transcription, so sequencing captured expressed TCRB transcripts. Sequencing used immunoSEQ multiplex PCR; TCRdb keeps in-frame clones, though not all of them. Among around 290,000 clones, around 7.3% were seen once, and the ten largest hold over 0.8%. The sample consisted of central memory CD4+ T cells from blood. The receptors come from a woman aged 18-29 years in good health.

The gene calls are TRBV5-1 and TRBJ1-5; maybe TRBD1 (5 bases). Between the trimmed V and J ends, which lost 0 bases and 9 bases, there was a span of 10 bases. This CDR3 comprises 13 residues. Germline-derived CDR1 and CDR2 are SGHRS and YFSETQ. CDR3 sequence: CASSLEGHGPQHF. Here the CDR3 DNA reads TGCGCCAGCAGCTTGGAGGGGCATGGGCCCCAGCATTTT.

This sequence joins TRBV11-2 and TRBJ1-1, with D unclear. The CDR3 length is 13 residues. Trimming shortened V by 8 bases and J by 0 bases, and 10 bases separated the two germline ends. The V gene's germline CDR1 is SGHAT and CDR2 FQNNGV. CDR3 nucleotides: TGTGCCAGCGCAACAGCTATGAACACTGAAGCTTTCTTT. As protein: CASATAMNTEAFF.

The chain carries TRBV7-2 and TRBJ2-2; 8 nucleotides match TRBD2. The J segment lost 1 base and the V segment lost 1 base, leaving 5 bases of the junction unmatched. This CDR3 spans 17 amino acids. Germline V gene data show CDR1 as SGHTA and CDR2 as FQGNSA. CDR3 bases: TGTGCCAGCAGCTTAGGGATACTAGCGGTGAACACCGGGGAGCTGTTTTTT. Translation: CASSLGILAVNTGELFF. Looking up the rest from reference TRBV7-2 and TRBJ2-2 gives the full variable domain: GAGVSQSPSNKVTEKGKDVELRCDPISGHTALYWYRQSLGQGLEFLIYFQGNSAPDKSGLPSDRFSAERTGGSVSTLTIQRTQQEDSAVYLCASSLGILAVNTGELFFGEGSRLTVL.

The chain links TRBV29-1 to TRBJ2-3; either TRBD1 or TRBD2 may fit D (5 bases each). The CDR3 extends over 14 amino acids. The ends were cut back, 7 bases at V and 5 bases at J, with 19 bases in the middle. Per the germline V gene, CDR1 is SQVTM and CDR2 is ANQGSEA. The CDR3 loop reads CSADNGVGVDTQYF. The CDR3 DNA reads TGCAGCGCCGATAACGGGGTGGGGGTAGATACGCAGTATTTT.

The sample holds a few counts of this clone. The chain is built from TRBV18 and TRBJ1-3, with 7 nucleotides matching TRBD1. This CDR3 has 16 amino acids. The germline CDR1 and CDR2 sequences are KGHSH and LQKENI. V was clipped by 4 bases and J by 4 bases; unmatched bases: 10. CDR3 nucleotide sequence: TGTGCCAGCTCACGCGGTACGACAGGGTTCGGAAACACCATATATTTT. It codes for CASSRGTTGFGNTIYF.

With regard to this clone: Other DNA sequences in the sample encode the same CDR3. V gene TRBV5-1 combines with J gene TRBJ1-2; 8 bases align to TRBD1. V shed 0 bases, J shed 5 bases, and the junction held 3 bases outside the gene matches. CDR1 SGHRS and CDR2 YFSETQ come from the germline V gene. This CDR3 comprises 14 residues. CDR3 nucleotide sequence: TGCGCCAGCAGCTTGGGGCAGGGGGCATATGGCTACACCTTC. As protein: CASSLGQGAYGYTF.

This clone was observed a handful of times. In nucleotides, the CDR3 is TGTGCCAGCACCCTGACAGATTCCTATGGCTACACCTTC. It yields the protein CASTLTDSYGYTF. The V call is TRBV7-2, the J call TRBJ1-2, with a tentative D call TRBD1 (5 bases). Germline values: CDR1 SGHTA, CDR2 FQGNSA. CDR3 length: 13 residues. Deletions cut 7 bases from V and 4 bases from J, with 13 bases between.

This clone was counted a few times. This sequence joins TRBV27 and TRBJ1-1; 9 nucleotides match TRBD1. Per the germline V gene, CDR1 is MNHEY and CDR2 is SMNVEV (reference sequence). Unmatched junction bases numbered 5, after V lost 5 bases and J lost 4 bases. The CDR3 is 14 residues long. CDR3 sequence: CASSRQGEVTEAFF. CDR3 DNA: TGTGCCAGCAGTCGACAGGGGGAGGTCACTGAAGCTTTCTTT.

The rearrangement links TRBV29-1 to TRBJ1-1; TRBD1 matches at 7 bases. This CDR3 has 14 residues. The germline CDR1 and CDR2 sequences are SQVTM and ANQGSEA. The V gene end was trimmed by 6 bases and the J gene end by 0 bases; junction bases not matched to a gene: 7. CDR3 DNA sequence: TGCAGCGTGGCCGGGACAGTAATGAACACTGAAGCTTTCTTT. Translated: CSVAGTVMNTEAFF.

V is TRBV14 and J is TRBJ2-2; tentative D call: TRBD2 (6 bases). The germline V gene encodes CDR1 SGHDN and CDR2 FVKESK. V was clipped by 3 bases and J by 0 bases, with 11 bases between them. This CDR3 region has 16 residues. CDR3 amino acids: CASSHRLVANTGELFF. CDR3 sequence (DNA): TGTGCCAGCAGCCACAGACTAGTGGCGAACACCGGGGAGCTGTTTTTT.

Ten or more counts support this clone. J is TRBJ2-1 and V is TRBV7-2; 7 positions match TRBD2. Germline assignment: CDR1 SGHTA and CDR2 FQGNSA. The CDR3 sequence is 14 residues long. With V trimmed by 5 bases and J by 8 bases, 9 bases remained unmatched. The DNA for the CDR3 is TGTGCCAGCAGCCCCGGACTAGTATGGCATGAGCAGTTCTTC. Its protein product is CASSPGLVWHEQFF.

This clone was found a few times. The genes are TRBV6-5 and TRBJ1-2; the D gene is possibly TRBD1 (5 bases). V was cut by 6 bases and J by 2 bases, with 13 bases left in between. Germline V gives CDR1 MNHEY, CDR2 SVGAGI. The CDR3 totals 14 residues. The CDR3 DNA is TGTGCCAGCAGATGGGGCCAAACAAACTATGGCTACACCTTC. As protein: CASRWGQTNYGYTF.

The chain uses TRBV6-5 and TRBJ2-1, with TRBD1 as a possible D gene (6 bases). Germline-derived CDR1 and CDR2 are MNHEY and SVGAGI. Deletions cut 6 bases from V and 8 bases from J, with 14 bases between. The CDR3 is 13 residues long. This chain's CDR3 is CASRPQGYDEQFF. DNA of the CDR3: TGTGCCAGCAGACCTCAGGGGTATGATGAGCAGTTCTTC.

The chain links TRBV19 to TRBJ2-1; 10 bases are a match to TRBD2. The CDR3 has 18 amino acids. The V segment lost 6 bases and the J segment 6 bases; nucleotides outside the gene matches: 17. Per the germline V gene, CDR1 is LNHDA and CDR2 is SQIVND (reference sequence). CDR3 in DNA: TGTGCCAGTAGCAACTCGAAGTTCGCTAGCGGGAGCGGCAATGAGCAGTTCTTC. Its protein is CASSNSKFASGSGNEQFF.

This clone occurred many times. CDR3 DNA: TGTGCCACCAGCAGGGCCCGGACAGGGGGTCAGAATGAGCAGTTCTTC. It yields the protein CATSRARTGGQNEQFF. The rearrangement joins TRBV15 to TRBJ2-1, with TRBD1 matching 10 bases. The CDR3 length is 16 residues. Germline values: CDR1 LNHNV, CDR2 YYDKDF (reference sequence). With V trimmed by 3 bases and J by 7 bases, 9 bases remained unmatched.

This clone appeared a few times. The rearrangement joins TRBV5-1 to TRBJ2-2; 8 bases match TRBD1. The CDR3 consists of 16 residues. The germline V gene encodes CDR1 SGHRS and CDR2 YFSETQ. V shed 2 bases, J shed 5 bases, and the junction held 8 bases outside the gene matches. CDR3 amino acids: CASSFEGQGGTGELFF. The CDR3 DNA reads TGCGCCAGCAGCTTCGAAGGACAGGGAGGTACCGGGGAGCTGTTTTTT. The full variable domain, rest sourced from reference TRBV5-1 and TRBJ2-2, is KAGVTQTPRYLIKTRGQQVTLSCSPISGHRSVSWYQQTPGQGLQFLFEYFSETQRNKGNFPGRFSGRQFSNSRSEMNVSTLELGDSALYLCASSFEGQGGTGELFFGEGSRLTVL.

The chain couples TRBV7-3 to TRBJ2-3, with D maybe TRBD2 (6 bases). The CDR3 spans 14 residues. Trimming took off 4 bases at V and 1 base at J, with 9 bases between the two ends. Germline assignment: CDR1 SGHTA and CDR2 FQGTGA. CDR3 protein: CASSSQRGTDTQYF. CDR3 coding DNA: TGTGCCAGCAGCTCCCAGCGGGGCACAGATACGCAGTATTTT.

This chain links TRBV9 with TRBJ2-3; a possible D gene is TRBD1 (5 bases). With 3 bases removed from V and 6 bases from J, the gap between germline ends came to 23 bases. The CDR3 extends over 17 amino acids. Germline V gives CDR1 SGDLS, CDR2 YYNGEE. CDR3 sequence (DNA): TGTGCCAGCAGCGCTGCCCGCTCGGCCTCAGGGTCGGATACGCAGTATTTT. It translates to CASSAARSASGSDTQYF.

The chain couples TRBV7-2 to TRBJ2-5; D not certain. The germline gives CDR1 SGHTA, CDR2 FQGNSA. The length of the CDR3 is 14 residues. The V and J ends lost 3 bases and 2 bases respectively, with 10 bases between them. CDR3 protein: CASSFSKGQETQYF. DNA for the CDR3: TGTGCCAGCAGCTTTTCTAAGGGACAAGAGACCCAGTACTTC.

CDR3 bases: TGTGCCACCAGCAGAGAGGGACAGAGCTACAATGAGCAGTTCTTC. This translates into CATSREGQSYNEQFF. The chain joins TRBV15 to TRBJ2-1, with 7 bases lining up with TRBD1. V gave up 0 bases and J gave up 3 bases; unmatched junction bases: 2. The germline CDR1 and CDR2 sequences are LNHNV and YYDKDF (reference sequence). This CDR3 contains 15 residues.

This clone turned up a few times. The V gene is TRBV7-2, the J gene TRBJ1-1; D not resolved. The CDR3 is 14 amino acids. The germline gives CDR1 SGHTA, CDR2 FQGNSA. With 6 bases removed from V and 7 bases from J, the gap between germline ends came to 18 bases. For the CDR3, the DNA is TGTGCCAGCAGTTCGTTCGGACGGTCAGATGAAGCTTTCTTT. Its translation: CASSSFGRSDEAFF. The whole variable domain, filled in from reference TRBV7-2 and TRBJ1-1, reads GAGVSQSPSNKVTEKGKDVELRCDPISGHTALYWYRQSLGQGLEFLIYFQGNSAPDKSGLPSDRFSAERTGGSVSTLTIQRTQQEDSAVYLCASSSFGRSDEAFFGQGTRLTVV.